The text below deals with one T cell receptor beta chain. This clone came up once. Its recognized antigen is unknown. Nothing much larger sits one base from this clone, and base qualities are not available. Sequences LNHNV (CDR1) and YYDKDF (CDR2) are obtained from the germline V gene (reference sequence). Taken from cysteine to phenylalanine, the CDR3 has 14 residues. The sequence is cut down to CDR3 DNA, 42 bases in frame from base 1. V has 0 bases trimmed and J has 3 bases trimmed; junction bases matching no gene number 1. The data derive from a study of OX40 agonist ivuxolimab in advanced cancers. About the full investigation: The costimulatory receptor OX40 (CD134) was targeted by ivuxolimab, a fully human IgG2 agonistic monoclonal antibody. Intravenous ivuxolimab was administered to patients every 2 weeks at six dose levels: 0.01, 0.1, 0.3, 1.5, 3 and 10 mg/kg. The paper reports the monotherapy dose-escalation portion (N ≈ 50 patients) of the phase I ivuxolimab trial. Patients were allowed to have had prior anti-PD-1, anti-PD-L1 or anti-CTLA-4 therapy, and 30% to 40% of the dose-escalation patients had previously received checkpoint inhibitors. Of the approximately 50 dose-escalation patients, hepatocellular carcinoma was present in 19, melanoma in around 15, renal cell carcinoma in 9 and head and neck cancer in 9. In the dose-escalation cohort, approximately 83% of patients were male, and the mean age was roughly 60 years with a range of 23 to 79. Three dose-escalation patients achieved partial responses, one with hepatocellular carcinoma and two with cutaneous melanoma. The point of sequencing TCRbeta in the periphery was to test whether ivuxolimab changed TCR sequence diversity and drove clonal T-cell expansion.

Beyond this particular receptor, the publication reports: Low levels of normalized T-cell clonal expansion were also seen in some nonresponding patients. After ivuxolimab, CD8+ T cells had more expanded clones than CD4+ T cells on average. Partial responders in the 0.1-3.0 mg/kg groups had among the lowest normalized peripheral clonal expansion, especially among CD8+ T cells. Clonal expansion of both CD4+ and CD8+ blood T cells was observed from baseline to week 6 at doses 0.1 to 3.0 mg/kg. The antigen specificity of the clonally expanded peripheral T cells was not determined.

The trial excluded patients who had a history of autoimmune disease or who were on systemic immunosuppression. Peripheral blood for TCR sequencing was drawn from every dose cohort at baseline, at cycle 4 day 1 and at cycle 7 day 1. The samples were drawn from a first-in-human, open-label, multicenter phase I dose-escalation trial of ivuxolimab. Adults with locally advanced or metastatic melanoma, renal cell carcinoma, hepatocellular carcinoma or head and neck squamous cell carcinoma were enrolled in the trial. Before TCR sequencing, CD4+ T cells and CD8+ T cells were sorted from peripheral blood as separate populations. For sequencing of the TCRbeta CDR3 region, genomic DNA was extracted from the sorted cells. The immunoSEQ Assay was used for sequencing of TCRbeta CDR3 regions. TCRdb's version of the immuneACCESS table is confined to in-frame rearrangements and falls short of the full clone set. An unresolved V gene accounts for under half of the shortfall where checked; the remainder is of unknown origin. Recorded for this sample are approximately 94,000 clones; 92% of them occurred a single time. The ten largest clones add up to less than 3.5% of the sample.

The starting material was CD4+ or CD8+ T cells sorted from blood, obtained in a trial of the OX40 agonist ivuxolimab. The receptor chain draws on TRBV15 and TRBJ1-1; 7 central nucleotides agree with TRBD1. The sequence derives from an adult with an advanced solid tumor such as melanoma, head and neck, liver or kidney cancer. The CDR3 reads CATSREDRDTEAFF. The sequenced DNA: TGTGCCACCAGCAGAGAAGACAGGGACACTGAAGCTTTCTTT.